These 18 T cell receptor beta chains share one sample of origin, sequenced in a study of shared clonotypes between healthy human individuals. Profiled with immunoSEQ multiplex PCR; TCRdb holds only in-frame clones, not every one. The top ten clones hold over 10% of a sample with roughly 450,000 clones, more than 65% of them seen once. The sample was PBMCs. These TCRs come from a woman aged 40 to 50 in good health. Some clones in this sample may be carry-over from other donors' samples.

The gene calls are TRBV7-2 and TRBJ2-5, with D perhaps TRBD1 (6 bases). The CDR3 has 14 amino acids. Trimming shortened V by 1 base and J by 0 bases, and 6 bases separated the two germline ends. The germline V gene has CDR1 SGHTA and CDR2 FQGNSA. The chain's CDR3 is CASSLGQDQETQYF. The CDR3 nucleotides read TGTGCCAGCAGCTTAGGACAGGACCAAGAGACCCAGTACTTC.

This clone occurred once. This likely traces to a read error, being one base from a far larger clone. This chain links TRBV4-2 with TRBJ2-7; D assignment may be TRBD1 or TRBD2 (5 bases each). The CDR3 spans 18 residues. CDR1 and CDR2 (germline): LGHNA, YNFKEQ. V lost 1 base and J 0 bases, leaving 19 bases between the germline ends. The DNA for the CDR3 is TGTGCCAGCAGCCAAGGTCCCCTCGGGACCTCGATCTCCTACGAGCAGTACTTC. Translation: CASSQGPLGTSISYEQYF.

J is TRBJ2-1 and V is TRBV5-1; D is possibly TRBD2 (5 bases). CDR3 length: 15 amino acids. Germline V gene data show CDR1 as SGHRS and CDR2 as YFSETQ. Trimming cost V 0 bases and J 5 bases, with 12 bases left between them. The CDR3 spells CASSLAPAGDNEQFF. CDR3 bases: TGCGCCAGCAGCTTGGCCCCGGCGGGTGACAATGAGCAGTTCTTC.

The V call is TRBV7-2, the J call TRBJ2-2, with D possibly being TRBD1 (7 bases). Germline V gives CDR1 SGHTA, CDR2 FQGNSA. The V end lost 5 bases, the J end lost 2 bases, and 18 bases lay between the germline ends. The CDR3 is made up of 17 amino acids. The CDR3 DNA sequence: TGTGCCAGCAGCCCCCGCCTGCGGGACAGCAACACCGGGGAGCTGTTTTTT. It codes for CASSPRLRDSNTGELFF.

In this sample, this clone turned up a few times. This rearrangement joins TRBV18 to TRBJ1-2, with a tentative D call TRBD1 (6 bases). Germline values: CDR1 KGHSH, CDR2 LQKENI. The germline V and J ends were trimmed by 2 bases and 3 bases, with 13 bases remaining between them. The CDR3 contains 15 residues. CDR3 DNA: TGTGCCAGCTCACCATCACAGGGAGGGGACTATGGCTACACCTTC. It codes for CASSPSQGGDYGYTF.

The gene calls are TRBV4-2 and TRBJ1-4, with D tentatively TRBD1 (5 bases). CDR3 length equals 15 residues. Trimming left V 4 bases short and J 3 bases short, with 12 bases between. Germline CDR1 reads LGHNA; CDR2 reads YNFKEQ. DNA for the CDR3: TGTGCCAGCAGCCCCGGGGACGGCCCTAATGAAAAACTGTTTTTT. Its translation: CASSPGDGPNEKLFF.

The chain employs TRBV19 and TRBJ2-1; no firm D call. Per the germline V gene, CDR1 is LNHDA and CDR2 is SQIVND (reference sequence). V lost 7 bases and J 7 bases, leaving 14 bases between the germline ends. CDR3 length: 13 amino acids. Here the CDR3 DNA reads TGTGCCAGTACCCGGTCTCCGGCTAATGAGCAGTTCTTC. Amino acids: CASTRSPANEQFF.

J is TRBJ2-7 and V is TRBV28, with D perhaps matching TRBD1 or TRBD2 (5 bases each). Per germline, CDR1 MDHEN and CDR2 SYDVKM. V lost 6 bases and J 2 bases, leaving 14 bases between the germline ends. This CDR3 has 14 amino acids. CDR3 DNA: TGTGCCAGCAGGGAACGGGACGCAGCCTACGAGCAGTACTTC. Its protein is CASRERDAAYEQYF.

J is TRBJ2-6 and V is TRBV7-3, with TRBD2 as a possible D gene (6 bases). The CDR3 has 17 residues. Germline loops: CDR1 SGHTA, CDR2 FQGTGA. V shed 5 bases and J shed 4 bases, with 18 bases lying between them. CDR3 residues: CASSVTPGAGGANVLTF. CDR3 bases: TGTGCCAGCAGCGTTACGCCCGGGGCGGGAGGGGCCAACGTCCTGACTTTC.

This clone came up a few times. The chain links TRBV20-1 to TRBJ1-2; possible D gene TRBD1, 5 bases. CDR1 and CDR2 from the germline V gene are DFQATT and SNEGSKA (reference sequence). Trimming left V 3 bases short and J 11 bases short, with 13 bases between. The CDR3 length is 11 residues. For the CDR3, the DNA is TGCAGTGCTAGCGTCAGGGTGGATTACACCTTC. This sequence encodes CSASVRVDYTF.

This clone appeared a few times. This chain uses TRBV28 with TRBJ2-1, with 12 bases that match TRBD2. Germline assignment: CDR1 MDHEN and CDR2 SYDVKM. The CDR3 contains 15 residues. The J segment lost 9 bases and the V segment lost 7 bases, leaving 10 bases of the junction unmatched. In nucleotides, the CDR3 is TGTGCCAGCAAGAGGCTAGCGGGAGGGCCGGGTGAGCAGTTCTTC. The encoded protein is CASKRLAGGPGEQFF.

The chain couples TRBV30 to TRBJ2-3; 15 bases map to TRBD2. Trimming at V came to 4 bases and at J to 6 bases, leaving 8 bases not matched to a gene. The germline CDR1 and CDR2 sequences are GTSNPN and SVGIG (reference sequence). This CDR3 region has 16 residues. This CDR3 reads CAWTIGTSGRSDTQYF. In DNA, the CDR3 is TGTGCCTGGACCATCGGGACTAGCGGGAGGAGTGATACGCAGTATTTT.

This clone was seen only once. The chain combines TRBV5-4 with TRBJ1-2, with 11 bases identical to TRBD1. The CDR3 has 15 amino acids. CDR1 is SGHNT, CDR2 YYREEE, per germline (reference sequence). The V and J ends lost 4 bases and 4 bases, in that order; junction bases with no gene match: 6. The CDR3 is CASSLGQGVPYGYTF. The CDR3 coding sequence is TGTGCCAGCAGCCTGGGACAGGGGGTCCCCTATGGCTACACCTTC.

On this clone itself: A read error may be the cause here, since a much bigger clone is one base away. The CDR3 region has the DNA TGTGCCAGCAGCTTTGACGGGAGGGCCGCAGATACGCAGTATTTT. It translates to CASSFDGRAADTQYF. The chain couples TRBV7-2 to TRBJ2-3; TRBD2 agrees at 8 bases. The J segment lost 4 bases and the V segment lost 3 bases, leaving 6 bases of the junction unmatched. Looked up from germline, CDR1 is SGHTA and CDR2 is FQGNSA. The CDR3 loop spans 15 amino acids.

CDR3 coding DNA: TGTGCCTGGAGCAGTCGGACGTTCGAGCAGTACTTC. It yields the protein CAWSSRTFEQYF. V usage is TRBV30 and J usage is TRBJ2-7; the D is unclear. V lost 3 bases to trimming and J lost 6 bases, with 12 bases between them. Looked up from germline, CDR1 is GTSNPN and CDR2 is SVGIG (reference sequence). The CDR3 length is 12 residues.

A single count supports this clone. The rearrangement uses TRBV5-4 and TRBJ2-1, with TRBD2 as a possible D gene (6 bases). Germline V gene data show CDR1 as SGHNT and CDR2 as YYREEE (reference sequence). Trimming took off 4 bases at V and 6 bases at J, with 11 bases between the two ends. This CDR3 region has 13 residues. The CDR3 spells CASSGRDSNEQFF. Here the CDR3 DNA reads TGTGCCAGCAGCGGCAGGGACTCCAATGAGCAGTTCTTC.

The gene calls are TRBV2 and TRBJ2-3, with D possibly matching TRBD2 (6 bases). The V and J ends lost 3 bases and 1 base respectively, with 8 bases between them. This CDR3 has 14 residues. The V gene's germline CDR1 is SNHLY and CDR2 FYNNEI. The CDR3 sequence is CASSDREGTDTQYF. In DNA form, the CDR3 reads TGTGCCAGCAGTGACAGGGAGGGCACAGATACGCAGTATTTT. Complete variable domain (other parts from reference TRBV2 and TRBJ2-3): EPEVTQTPSHQVTQMGQEVILRCVPISNHLYFYWYRQILGQKVEFLVSFYNNEISEKSEIFDDQFSVERPDGSNFTLKIRSTKLEDSAMYFCASSDREGTDTQYFGPGTRLTVL.

The V call is TRBV27, the J call TRBJ1-3; unclear D gene. Germline V lookup: CDR1 MNHEY, CDR2 SMNVEV (reference sequence). This CDR3 spans 13 amino acids. Between the trimmed V and J ends, which lost 8 bases and 3 bases, there was a span of 11 bases. In nucleotides, the CDR3 is TGTGCCAGCGCCCCCTATGGTGGAAACACCATATATTTT. The encoded protein is CASAPYGGNTIYF.